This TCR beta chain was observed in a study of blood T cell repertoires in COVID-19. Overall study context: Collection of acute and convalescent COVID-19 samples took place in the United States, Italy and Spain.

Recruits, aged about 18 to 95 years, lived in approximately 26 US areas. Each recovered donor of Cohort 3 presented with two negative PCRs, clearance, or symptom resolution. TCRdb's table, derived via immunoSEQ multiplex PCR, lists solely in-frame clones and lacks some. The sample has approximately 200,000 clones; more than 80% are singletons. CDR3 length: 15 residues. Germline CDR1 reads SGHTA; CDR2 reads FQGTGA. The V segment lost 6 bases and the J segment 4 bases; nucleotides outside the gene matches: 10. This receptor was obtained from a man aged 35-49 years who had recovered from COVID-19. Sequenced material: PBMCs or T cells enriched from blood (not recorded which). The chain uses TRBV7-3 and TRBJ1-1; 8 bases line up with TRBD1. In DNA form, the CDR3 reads TGTGCCAGCAGACCACGGACAGGGCAAACCACTGAAGCTTTCTTT. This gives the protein CASRPRTGQTTEAFF.